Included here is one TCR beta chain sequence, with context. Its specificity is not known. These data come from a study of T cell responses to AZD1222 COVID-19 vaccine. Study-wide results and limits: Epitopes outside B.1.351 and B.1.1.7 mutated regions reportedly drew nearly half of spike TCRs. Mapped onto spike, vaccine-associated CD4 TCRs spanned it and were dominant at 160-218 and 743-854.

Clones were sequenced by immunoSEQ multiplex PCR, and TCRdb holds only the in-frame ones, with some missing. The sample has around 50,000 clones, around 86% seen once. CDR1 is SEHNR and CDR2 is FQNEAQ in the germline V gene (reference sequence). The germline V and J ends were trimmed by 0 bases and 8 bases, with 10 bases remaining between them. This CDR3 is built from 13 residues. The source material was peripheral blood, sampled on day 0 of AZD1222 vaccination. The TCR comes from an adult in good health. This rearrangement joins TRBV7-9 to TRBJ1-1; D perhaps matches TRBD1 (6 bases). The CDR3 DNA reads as TGTGCCAGCAGCTTAGCAGGGACACCCGAAGCTTTCTTT. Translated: CASSLAGTPEAFF.